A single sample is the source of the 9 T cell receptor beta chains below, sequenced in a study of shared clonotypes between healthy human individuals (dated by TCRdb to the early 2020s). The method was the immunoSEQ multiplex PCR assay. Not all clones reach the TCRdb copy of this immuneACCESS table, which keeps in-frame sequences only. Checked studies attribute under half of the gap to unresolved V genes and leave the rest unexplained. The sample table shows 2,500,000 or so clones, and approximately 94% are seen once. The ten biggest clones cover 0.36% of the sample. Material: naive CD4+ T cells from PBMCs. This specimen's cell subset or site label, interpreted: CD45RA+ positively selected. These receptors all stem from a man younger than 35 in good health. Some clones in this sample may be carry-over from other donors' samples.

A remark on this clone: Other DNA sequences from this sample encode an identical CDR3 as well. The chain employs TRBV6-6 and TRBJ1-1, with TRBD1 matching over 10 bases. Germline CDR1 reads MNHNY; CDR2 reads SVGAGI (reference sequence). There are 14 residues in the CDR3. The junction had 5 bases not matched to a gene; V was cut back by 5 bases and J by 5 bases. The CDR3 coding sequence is TGTGCCAGCAGTGACAGGGGGCGCGATACTGAAGCTTTCTTT. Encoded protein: CASSDRGRDTEAFF.

CDR3 loop: CASSYRGAGELFF. The CDR3 DNA is TGTGCCAGCAGCTATAGGGGGGCCGGGGAGCTGTTTTTT. The chain carries TRBV28 and TRBJ2-2; the D call may be TRBD1 or TRBD2 (6 bases each). Germline values: CDR1 MDHEN, CDR2 SYDVKM. The V and J ends lost 6 bases and 6 bases respectively, with 11 bases between them. The CDR3 is 13 amino acids. The entire variable domain, with the rest obtained from reference TRBV28 and TRBJ2-2, is as follows: DVKVTQSSRYLVKRTGEKVFLECVQDMDHENMFWYRQDPGLGLRLIYFSYDVKMKEKGDIPEGYSVSREKKERFSLILESASTNQTSMYLCASSYRGAGELFFGEGSRLTVL.

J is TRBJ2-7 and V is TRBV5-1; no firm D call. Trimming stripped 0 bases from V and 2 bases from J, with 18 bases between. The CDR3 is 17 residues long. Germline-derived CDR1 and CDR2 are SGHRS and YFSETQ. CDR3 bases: TGCGCCAGCAGCTTGGGAGACGTTCGTCCCTACACCTACGAGCAGTACTTC. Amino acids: CASSLGDVRPYTYEQYF. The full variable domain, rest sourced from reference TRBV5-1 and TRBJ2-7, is KAGVTQTPRYLIKTRGQQVTLSCSPISGHRSVSWYQQTPGQGLQFLFEYFSETQRNKGNFPGRFSGRQFSNSRSEMNVSTLELGDSALYLCASSLGDVRPYTYEQYFGPGTRLTVT.

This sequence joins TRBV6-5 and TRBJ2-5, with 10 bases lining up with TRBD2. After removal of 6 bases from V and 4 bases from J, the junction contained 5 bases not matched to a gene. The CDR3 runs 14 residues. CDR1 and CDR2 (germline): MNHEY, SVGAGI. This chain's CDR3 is CASSRRLAGETQYF. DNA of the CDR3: TGTGCCAGCAGCCGTAGACTAGCGGGAGAGACCCAGTACTTC.

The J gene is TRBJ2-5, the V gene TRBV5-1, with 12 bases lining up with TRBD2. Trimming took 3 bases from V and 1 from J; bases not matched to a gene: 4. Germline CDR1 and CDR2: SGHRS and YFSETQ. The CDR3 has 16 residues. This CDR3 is CASSSGTSGRQETQYF. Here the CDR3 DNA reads TGCGCCAGCAGCTCCGGGACTAGCGGGCGCCAAGAGACCCAGTACTTC.

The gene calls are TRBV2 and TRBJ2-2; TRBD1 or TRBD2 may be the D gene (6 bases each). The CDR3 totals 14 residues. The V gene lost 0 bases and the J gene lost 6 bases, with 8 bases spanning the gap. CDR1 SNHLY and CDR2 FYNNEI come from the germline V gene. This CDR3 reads CASSEAGGSGELFF. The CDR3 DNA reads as TGTGCCAGCAGTGAAGCGGGGGGCTCCGGGGAGCTGTTTTTT.

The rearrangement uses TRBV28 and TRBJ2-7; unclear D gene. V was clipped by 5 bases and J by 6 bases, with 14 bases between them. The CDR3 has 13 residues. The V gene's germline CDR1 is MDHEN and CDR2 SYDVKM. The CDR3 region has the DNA TGTGCCAGCAGTCCCGGATCTAACCCCGAGCAGTACTTC. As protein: CASSPGSNPEQYF.

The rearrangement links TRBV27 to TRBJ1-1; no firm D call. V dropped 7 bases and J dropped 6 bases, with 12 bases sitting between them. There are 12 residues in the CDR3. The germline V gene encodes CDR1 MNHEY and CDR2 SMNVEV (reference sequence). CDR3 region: CASKSDGAEAFF. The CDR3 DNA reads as TGTGCCAGCAAGAGCGACGGGGCTGAAGCTTTCTTT.

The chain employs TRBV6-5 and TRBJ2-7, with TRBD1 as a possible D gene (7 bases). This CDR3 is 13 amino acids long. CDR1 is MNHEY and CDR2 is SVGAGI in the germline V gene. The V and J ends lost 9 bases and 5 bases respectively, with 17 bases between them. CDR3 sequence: CASHPQGGHEQYF. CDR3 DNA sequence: TGTGCCAGTCATCCTCAGGGGGGCCACGAGCAGTACTTC.